These 20 T cell receptor beta chains share one sample of origin, sequenced in a study of cytotoxic CD8 clonotypes in ibrutinib-treated CLL. This table comes from immunoSEQ multiplex PCR, and its TCRdb copy is limited to in-frame clones, with some not included. The sample holds around 40,000 clones, over 55% seen once. Sequenced here: PBMCs, sampled at disease progression, from a patient treated with ibrutinib. Source of these receptors: a human donor with chronic lymphocytic leukemia.

The chain carries TRBV6-6 and TRBJ1-2; 10 nucleotides line up with TRBD1. Germline assignment: CDR1 MNHNY and CDR2 SVGAGI (reference sequence). Losses at the gene ends were 7 bases for V and 6 bases for J; bases not matched to a gene: 11. This CDR3 region has 15 residues. As DNA, the CDR3 is TGTGCCAGCACCAACGGGGGACAGGGGAACCATGGCTACACCTTC. It yields the protein CASTNGGQGNHGYTF.

The genes are TRBV18 and TRBJ1-5, with D uncertain. Between the trimmed V and J ends, which lost 0 bases and 4 bases, there was a span of 7 bases. CDR3 length: 14 residues. Germline CDR1 is KGHSH and CDR2 is LQKENI. The chain's CDR3 is CASSPPANNQPQHF. The CDR3 bases are TGTGCCAGCTCACCACCGGCGAATAATCAGCCCCAGCATTTT.

The chain joins TRBV5-4 to TRBJ1-1; D gene ambiguous. Per the germline V gene, CDR1 is SGHNT and CDR2 is YYREEE (reference sequence). The CDR3 length is 13 residues. Trimming pared 0 bases from V and 5 bases from J, leaving 8 bases between. The CDR3 coding sequence is TGTGCCAGCAGCTTGGGCAGGTTGACTGAAGCTTTCTTT. This codes for CASSLGRLTEAFF. Complete variable domain (other parts from reference TRBV5-4 and TRBJ1-1): ETGVTQSPTHLIKTRGQQVTLRCSSQSGHNTVSWYQQALGQGPQFIFQYYREEENGRGNFPPRFSGLQFPNYSSELNVNALELDDSALYLCASSLGRLTEAFFGQGTRLTVV.

V is TRBV7-9 and J is TRBJ1-1; D ambiguous. The CDR3 runs to 14 residues. Germline V gene lookup returns CDR1 SEHNR and CDR2 FQNEAQ (reference sequence). V lost 5 bases to trimming and J lost 1 base, with 11 bases between them. CDR3: CASSTNVGNTEAFF. In DNA, the CDR3 is TGTGCCAGCAGCACAAATGTAGGGAACACTGAAGCTTTCTTT.

The chain joins TRBV9 to TRBJ1-6; D is ambiguous. V dropped 4 bases and J dropped 9 bases, with 14 bases sitting between them. Germline CDR1 and CDR2: SGDLS and YYNGEE. The CDR3 runs 14 residues. The CDR3 reads CASSPQGGSSPLHF. The CDR3 DNA follows: TGTGCCAGCAGCCCTCAAGGAGGGAGTTCACCCCTCCACTTT.

V usage is TRBV27 and J usage is TRBJ1-6; 11 bases are shared with TRBD1. The CDR3 is 19 amino acids. The V and J ends lost 8 bases and 7 bases, in that order; junction bases with no gene match: 19. Per the germline V gene, CDR1 is MNHEY and CDR2 is SMNVEV (reference sequence). In DNA, the CDR3 is TGTGCCAGCCGGGGTTACTTGGACAGGGGGCCCCTGAGGAATTCACCCCTCCACTTT. This gives the protein CASRGYLDRGPLRNSPLHF.

The V gene is TRBV27, the J gene TRBJ1-1; D gene uncertain. CDR3 length: 13 residues. CDR1 MNHEY and CDR2 SMNVEV come from the germline V gene (reference sequence). Trimming took 2 bases from V and 3 from J, leaving 7 bases between them. The CDR3 loop reads CASSLVYDTEAFF. The CDR3 DNA reads TGTGCCAGCAGTTTAGTCTATGACACTGAAGCTTTCTTT.

This clone was seen only once. The rearrangement links TRBV5-1 to TRBJ2-5; no reliable D call. The CDR3 loop spans 15 amino acids. V gave up 0 bases and J gave up 2 bases, with 11 bases separating them. CDR1 and CDR2 (germline): SGHRS, YFSETQ. Written as DNA, the CDR3 is TGCGCCAGCAGCTTGGGTGACCGACTTCAAGAGACCCAGTACTTC. Encoded protein: CASSLGDRLQETQYF.

This chain uses TRBV2 with TRBJ2-1; 10 bases map to TRBD2. The CDR3 runs to 15 residues. The junction had 7 bases not matched to a gene; V was cut back by 5 bases and J by 6 bases. Germline CDR1 is SNHLY and CDR2 is FYNNEI. The CDR3 DNA follows: TGTGCCAGCAGTACTCTAGCGGGGGCCGGCAATGAGCAGTTCTTC. As protein: CASSTLAGAGNEQFF. The full variable domain, rest sourced from reference TRBV2 and TRBJ2-1, is EPEVTQTPSHQVTQMGQEVILRCVPISNHLYFYWYRQILGQKVEFLVSFYNNEISEKSEIFDDQFSVERPDGSNFTLKIRSTKLEDSAMYFCASSTLAGAGNEQFFGPGTRLTVL.

The rearrangement links TRBV6-1 to TRBJ1-3; D unresolved. The CDR3 consists of 14 residues. The germline CDR1 and CDR2 sequences are MNHNS and SASEGT. Trimming took 1 base from V and 10 from J, leaving 14 bases between them. CDR3 sequence reads: CASSEEARSLTIYF. DNA of the CDR3: TGTGCCAGCAGTGAAGAGGCCCGCTCGCTGACCATATATTTT.

The chain recombines TRBV28 with TRBJ2-2; TRBD1 matches at 8 bases. The CDR3 length is 14 residues. After removal of 6 bases from V and 4 bases from J, the junction contained 4 bases not matched to a gene. Germline values: CDR1 MDHEN, CDR2 SYDVKM. The CDR3: CASRPQGGTGELFF. Written as DNA, the CDR3 is TGTGCCAGCAGACCACAGGGGGGCACCGGGGAGCTGTTTTTT.

The gene calls are TRBV7-6 and TRBJ2-5, with TRBD2 identical over 8 bases. CDR1 and CDR2 from the germline V gene are SGHVS and FNYEAQ. The CDR3 runs to 15 residues. Losses at the gene ends were 1 base for V and 5 bases for J; bases not matched to a gene: 6. The CDR3 DNA reads TGTGCCAGCAGCTTAGGCCCGGGGGGGAGCGAGACCCAGTACTTC. Its protein product is CASSLGPGGSETQYF. Drawing the rest from reference TRBV7-6 and TRBJ2-5, the complete variable domain is GAGVSQSPRYKVTKRGQDVALRCDPISGHVSLYWYRQALGQGPEFLTYFNYEAQQDKSGLPNDRFSAERPEGSISTLTIQRTEQRDSAMYRCASSLGPGGSETQYFGPGTRLLVL.

The CDR3 is CASSHPGAPGAQYF. Here the CDR3 DNA reads TGTGCCAGCAGCCATCCCGGCGCCCCGGGGGCCCAGTACTTC. The rearrangement joins TRBV14 to TRBJ2-5; tentative D call: TRBD2 (6 bases). This CDR3 is 14 amino acids long. CDR1 is SGHDN, CDR2 FVKESK, per germline. Trimming cost V 3 bases and J 9 bases, with 17 bases left between them.

Regarding this clone: At one end, the junction sequence differs from germline, possibly due to a read error. The rearrangement links TRBV5-6 to TRBJ2-1; D ambiguous. This CDR3 spans 12 amino acids. Germline V gene sequence: CDR1 SGHDT, CDR2 YYEEEE. The DNA for the CDR3 is TGTGCCGGCAGCTTCGACTACAATGAGCAGTTCTTC. Protein: CAGSFDYNEQFF.

The V and J genes are TRBV4-1 and TRBJ1-3, with D tentatively TRBD1 (5 bases). Germline values: CDR1 MGHRA, CDR2 YSYEKL. The CDR3 has 18 amino acids. Trimming cost V 1 base and J 7 bases, with 23 bases left between them. CDR3 coding DNA: TGCGCCAGCAGCCAAGTCCCTTGGGGCGCACGGCGACAGAACACCATATATTTT. The encoded protein is CASSQVPWGARRQNTIYF.

The chain joins TRBV25-1 to TRBJ1-5, with no clear D. Germline loops: CDR1 MGHDK, CDR2 SYGVNS. The CDR3 totals 12 residues. Trimming shortened V by 6 bases and J by 2 bases, and 5 bases separated the two germline ends. The CDR3 reads CASRVGNQPQHF. The CDR3 DNA reads TGTGCCAGCAGGGTCGGCAATCAGCCCCAGCATTTT.

V and J are TRBV12-5 and TRBJ1-5; 7 nucleotides agree with TRBD1. Germline V gene sequence: CDR1 LGHNT, CDR2 FRNRAP. V lost 7 bases, J lost 3 bases, and 6 bases stayed unmatched. The CDR3 length is 14 residues. CDR3 in amino acids: CASVPGGPNQPQHF. The DNA of the CDR3 is TGTGCTAGTGTTCCAGGGGGGCCCAATCAGCCCCAGCATTTT.

This chain joins TRBV7-7 and TRBJ2-5, with D perhaps matching TRBD2 (5 bases). Trimming took 5 bases from V and 7 from J, leaving 17 bases between them. Germline lookup yields CDR1 SSHAT and CDR2 FNYEAQ (reference sequence). This CDR3 has 14 amino acids. CDR3 sequence (DNA): TGTGCCAGCAGCGAAGCTAGGGTCCGGGGGACCCAGTACTTC. It is translated as CASSEARVRGTQYF. The full variable domain, completed using reference TRBV7-7 and TRBJ2-5, is GAGVSQSPRYKVTKRGQDVTLRCDPISSHATLYWYQQALGQGPEFLTYFNYEAQPDKSGLPSDRFSAERPEGSISTLTIQRTEQRDSAMYRCASSEARVRGTQYFGPGTRLLVL.

This chain uses TRBV27 with TRBJ1-2, with TRBD1 matching 9 bases. The germline CDR1 and CDR2 sequences are MNHEY and SMNVEV (reference sequence). The CDR3 has 15 residues. The V segment lost 4 bases and the J segment 4 bases; nucleotides outside the gene matches: 7. The CDR3 loop reads CASSSPGQGVYGYTF. The CDR3 DNA follows: TGTGCCAGCAGTTCTCCGGGACAGGGCGTCTATGGCTACACCTTC.

The chain carries TRBV9 and TRBJ2-5; 8 bases are shared with TRBD2. The V segment lost 4 bases and the J segment 5 bases; nucleotides outside the gene matches: 10. In germline, CDR1 is SGDLS, CDR2 YYNGEE. The CDR3 covers 15 residues. CDR3 residues: CASSSWTGGGETQYF. DNA of the CDR3: TGTGCCAGCAGCTCGTGGACGGGAGGGGGGGAGACCCAGTACTTC.